This is a list of T cell receptor beta chains from one sample in a study of low-dose radiotherapy and immunotherapy resistance in tumors. One entry per CDR3 protein, called by TCRdb with MiXCR from the reads. The sample consists of 75,000 to 95,000 distinct CDR3 sequences, 20% to 25% of them appearing once. The source material was PBMCs, sampled after low-dose radiotherapy plus immunotherapy. The receptor set was obtained from a female donor with ovarian cancer. Each CDR3 is given with its conserved first and last residue. D genes are given only for firm matches. For some rows the clone size is stated as once, few or many, or as a class when expanded; others skip it.

cdr3_nt cdr3_aa v_call clone_size d_call j_call
TGTGCCAGCAGCCACCCAGTCCGGACAGGGCGAAGAGAGACCCAGTACTTC CASSHPVRTGRRETQYF TRBV4-2 many TRBD1 TRBJ2-5
TGTGCCAGCAGCAACTCGGGGGTAGCCAAAAACATTCAGTACTTC CASSNSGVAKNIQYF TRBV12-3/TRBV12-4 many - TRBJ2-4
TGCGCCAGCAGCGAGGGGGCCGGCTATCAGCCCCAGCATTTT CASSEGAGYQPQHF TRBV5-1 many TRBD1 TRBJ1-5
TGCGCCAGCAGCCAAGACAAAACAGAAACTCATTCACCCCTCCACTTT CASSQDKTETHSPLHF TRBV4-1 many - TRBJ1-6
TGTGCCAGCAGTATGCAGGGGAGGAACACTGAAGCTTTCTTT CASSMQGRNTEAFF TRBV25-1 many - TRBJ1-1
TGTGCCAGCAGCCAAGACAGGCGCCCGTGGGCGACCCAGTACTTC CASSQDRRPWATQYF TRBV3-1 - - TRBJ2-5
TGTGCCAGCAGAGCGGCAGATACGCAGTATTTT CASRAADTQYF TRBV13 many - TRBJ2-3
TGCGCCAGCAGCTTGACCGGGGAAAGCTCCTACAATGAGCAGTTCTTC CASSLTGESSYNEQFF TRBV5-1 many - TRBJ2-1
TGCGCCAGCAACAGGGGAAGGAGAACAGATACGCAGTATTTT CASNRGRRTDTQYF TRBV5-1 - TRBD1 TRBJ2-3
TGTGCCAGCAGGACCTTTACCGTAGCGGGAGATCCCCATGAGCAGTTCTTC CASRTFTVAGDPHEQFF TRBV27 many TRBD2 TRBJ2-1
TGTGCCACCAGTCGGGGTTACGAGCAGTACTTC CATSRGYEQYF TRBV24-1 many - TRBJ2-7
TGTGCCAGCAGCTTGATTGGGACCCCAGGAAACACTGAAGCTTTCTTT CASSLIGTPGNTEAFF TRBV5-5 many - TRBJ1-1
TGTGCCAGCAGCCTACAGGGGCGGGGGGCCGCCAGAACCACAGATACGCAGTATTTT CASSLQGRGAARTTDTQYF TRBV11-2 - - TRBJ2-3
TGTGCCAGCAGTTTGGAGGATATGGGAAACACTGAAGCTTTCTTT CASSLEDMGNTEAFF TRBV28 many - TRBJ1-1
TGTGCCAGCAGCTCGCAACCCTCCTACAATGAGCAGTTCTTC CASSSQPSYNEQFF TRBV7-2 few - TRBJ2-1
TGCGCCAGCAGCTTGGGGGAAATAGCGGGAGGCCCATATACGCAGTATTTT CASSLGEIAGGPYTQYF TRBV5-1 - TRBD2 TRBJ2-3
TGTGCCTGGGCCGGGGGGGGGGTGGGCTCCTACGAGCAGTACTTC CAWAGGGVGSYEQYF TRBV30 few TRBD2 TRBJ2-7
TGCAGCGCGACAGGGGTGGGTACAGATACGCAGTATTTT CSATGVGTDTQYF TRBV29-1 many TRBD1 TRBJ2-3
TGTGCCAGTAGTATCCGGGACAGGGGTGGAAGAGAGACCCAGTACTTC CASSIRDRGGRETQYF TRBV19 many TRBD1 TRBJ2-5
TGTGCCAGCAGCTTGGGCCCTACTAGCGGGAGCCTATACAATGAGCAGTTCTTC CASSLGPTSGSLYNEQFF TRBV5-5 - TRBD2 TRBJ2-1